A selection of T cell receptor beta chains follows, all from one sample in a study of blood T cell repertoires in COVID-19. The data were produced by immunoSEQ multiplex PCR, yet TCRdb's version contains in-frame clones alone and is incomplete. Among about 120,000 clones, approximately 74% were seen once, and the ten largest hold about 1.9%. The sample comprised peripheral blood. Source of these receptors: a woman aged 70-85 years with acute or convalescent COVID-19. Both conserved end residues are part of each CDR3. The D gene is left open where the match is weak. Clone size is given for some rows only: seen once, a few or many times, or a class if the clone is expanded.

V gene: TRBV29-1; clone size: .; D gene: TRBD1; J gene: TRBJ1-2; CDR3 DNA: TGCAGCGTTGCTGGGACAGGGATGGGCTATGGCTACACCTTC; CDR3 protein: CSVAGTGMGYGYTF
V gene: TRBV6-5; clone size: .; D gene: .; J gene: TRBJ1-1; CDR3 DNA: TGTGCCAGCAGTCCTCAGCGTAATGAAGCTTTCTTT; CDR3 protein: CASSPQRNEAFF
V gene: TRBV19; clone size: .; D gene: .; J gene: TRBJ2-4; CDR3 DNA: TGTGCCCTCACAAAGAATTTAGCCAAAAACATTCAGTACTTC; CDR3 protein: CALTKNLAKNIQYF
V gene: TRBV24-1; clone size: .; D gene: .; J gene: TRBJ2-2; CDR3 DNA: TGTGCCACCAGCGGACACACGAACACCGGGGAGCTGTTTTTT; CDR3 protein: CATSGHTNTGELFF
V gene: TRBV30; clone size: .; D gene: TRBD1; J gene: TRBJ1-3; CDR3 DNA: TGTGCCTGGAGTGTACCTGACAGGGAGGGAAACACCATATATTTT; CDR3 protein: CAWSVPDREGNTIYF
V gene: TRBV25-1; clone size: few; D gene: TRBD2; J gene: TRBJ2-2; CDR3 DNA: TGTGCCAGCAGTGAATCACAGGGACTAGCGAGACCCACCGGGGAGCTGTTTTTT; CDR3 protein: CASSESQGLARPTGELFF
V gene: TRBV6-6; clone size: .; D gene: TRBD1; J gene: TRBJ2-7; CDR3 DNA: TGTGCCAGCAGTAAACCGGGACAGGGGGCGGTCGAGCAGTACTTC; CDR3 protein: CASSKPGQGAVEQYF
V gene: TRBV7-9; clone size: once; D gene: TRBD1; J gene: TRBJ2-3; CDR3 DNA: TGTGCCAGCAGCTTCGGAATGAGTGACAGGGCCTCAGATACGCAGTATTTT; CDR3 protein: CASSFGMSDRASDTQYF
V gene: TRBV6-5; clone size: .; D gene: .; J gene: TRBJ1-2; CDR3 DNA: TGTGCCAGCAGTTCAGGCTCCCTCAGGGACTGGGGCTACACCTTC; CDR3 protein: CASSSGSLRDWGYTF
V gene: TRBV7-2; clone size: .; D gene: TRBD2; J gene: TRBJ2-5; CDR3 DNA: TGTGCCAGCAGCTCTGGACTAGCGGGGGCTGGGGAGACCCAGTACTTC; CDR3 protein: CASSSGLAGAGETQYF
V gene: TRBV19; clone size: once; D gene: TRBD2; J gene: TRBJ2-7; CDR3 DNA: TGTGCCACCTCGACTAGCGGGGCCTCCTACGAGCAGTACTTC; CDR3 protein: CATSTSGASYEQYF
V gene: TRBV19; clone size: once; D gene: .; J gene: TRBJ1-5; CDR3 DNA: TGTGCCAGTAGTATACAGCTGAGGGAGCCCCAGCATTTT; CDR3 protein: CASSIQLREPQHF
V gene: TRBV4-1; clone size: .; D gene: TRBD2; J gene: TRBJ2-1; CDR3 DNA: TGCGCCAGCAGCCAAGCCCCTATGGCGGGAGGGCCGAGGTACAATGAGCAGTTCTTC; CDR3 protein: CASSQAPMAGGPRYNEQFF
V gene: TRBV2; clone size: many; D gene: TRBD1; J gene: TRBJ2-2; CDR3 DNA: TGTGCCAGCAGAAGAGGGGGCGGGAACACCGGGGAGCTGTTTTTT; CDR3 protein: CASRRGGGNTGELFF
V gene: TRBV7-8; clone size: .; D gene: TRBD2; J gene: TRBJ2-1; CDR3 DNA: TGTGCCAGCAGCTTCGCTAGCGGGAACAATGAGCAGTTCTTC; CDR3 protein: CASSFASGNNEQFF
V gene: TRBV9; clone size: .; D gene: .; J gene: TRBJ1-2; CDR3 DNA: TGTGCCAGCAGCGGACAAGGACAGTCTAACTATGGCTACACCTTC; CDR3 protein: CASSGQGQSNYGYTF
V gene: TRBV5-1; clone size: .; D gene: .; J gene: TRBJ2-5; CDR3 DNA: TGCGCCAGCAGCTTTGGGGGGGCCCGCGGGGAGACCCAGTACTTC; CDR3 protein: CASSFGGARGETQYF
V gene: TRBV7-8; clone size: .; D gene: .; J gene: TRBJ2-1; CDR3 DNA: TGTGCCAGCAGCTCACGGGACTCGCCCCTCAATGAGCAGTTCTTC; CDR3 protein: CASSSRDSPLNEQFF
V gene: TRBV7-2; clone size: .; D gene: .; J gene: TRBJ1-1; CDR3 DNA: TGTGCCAGCAGCTTGGAGGGTTTTGAAGCTTTCTTT; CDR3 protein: CASSLEGFEAFF
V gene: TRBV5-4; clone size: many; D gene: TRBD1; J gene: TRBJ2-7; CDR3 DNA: TGTGCCAGCAGCCAACAGGGGGGAAGCTCCTACGAGCAGTACTTC; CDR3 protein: CASSQQGGSSYEQYF
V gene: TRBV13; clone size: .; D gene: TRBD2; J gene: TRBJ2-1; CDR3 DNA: TGTGCCAGCAGCTTAGTTGGTTCCCGCGGGAGCTCGAGCTCCTACAATGAGCAGTTCTTC; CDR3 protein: CASSLVGSRGSSSSYNEQFF
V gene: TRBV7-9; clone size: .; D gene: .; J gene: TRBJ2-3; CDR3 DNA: TGTGCCAGCAGCTCGACTAGTATTGGCCCAGATACGCAGTATTTT; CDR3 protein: CASSSTSIGPDTQYF